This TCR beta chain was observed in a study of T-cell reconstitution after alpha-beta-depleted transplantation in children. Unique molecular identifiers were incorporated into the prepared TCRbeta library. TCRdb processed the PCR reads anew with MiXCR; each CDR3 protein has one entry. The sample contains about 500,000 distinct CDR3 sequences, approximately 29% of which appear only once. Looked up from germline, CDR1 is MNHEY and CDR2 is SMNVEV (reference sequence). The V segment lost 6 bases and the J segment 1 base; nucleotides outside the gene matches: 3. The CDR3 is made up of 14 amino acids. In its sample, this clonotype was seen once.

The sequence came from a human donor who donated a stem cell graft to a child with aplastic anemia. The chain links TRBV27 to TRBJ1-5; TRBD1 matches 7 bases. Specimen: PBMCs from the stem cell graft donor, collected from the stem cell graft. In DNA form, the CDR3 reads TGTGCCAGCAGATACAGGGGAAGCAATCAGCCCCAGCATTTT. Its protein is CASRYRGSNQPQHF.